This is a list of T cell receptor beta chains from one sample in a study of T cell changes during pregnancy in multiple sclerosis. Repertoires were generated with immunoSEQ multiplex PCR, while TCRdb's copy carries only in-frame clones and drops some. The data contain tens of thousands of clones, roughly nine tenths of them singletons. The specimen was CD4+ T cells from peripheral blood mononuclear cells, collected after pregnancy. These receptors were taken from a female donor with multiple sclerosis, enrolled in a pregnancy study. The CDR3 runs from the conserved cysteine through the conserved F or W. D genes are given only for firm matches. Only some rows state a clone size, as once, few, many or a class for expanded clones.

>TRBJ2-1|-|TRBD1|TRBV28
CASSFGTGQGNEQFF
TGTGCCAGCAGTTTCGGGACAGGGCAAGGCAATGAGCAGTTCTTC
>TRBJ2-1|once|-|TRBV18
CASSPNSEQFF
TGTGCCAGCTCACCCAACTCTGAGCAGTTCTTC
>TRBJ2-7|-|-|TRBV5-1
CASSGTDGRGYF
TGCGCCAGCAGCGGAACGGACGGCCGGGGGTACTTC
>TRBJ1-1|once|TRBD1|TRBV27
CASRPTGGTEAFF
TGTGCCAGCAGACCGACAGGGGGTACTGAAGCTTTCTTT
>TRBJ2-5|-|-|TRBV28
CASSSHVGGRETQYF
TGTGCCAGCTCCTCTCACGTGGGGGGAAGAGAGACCCAGTACTTC
>TRBJ1-5|-|-|TRBV18
CASSPGGDQPQHF
TGTGCCAGCTCGCCTGGGGGGGATCAGCCCCAGCATTTT
>TRBJ2-1|-|-|TRBV10-1
CASNLPGRDFRTYNEQFF
TGCGCCAGCAATCTACCCGGTCGTGACTTCAGAACCTACAATGAGCAGTTCTTC
>TRBJ2-5|-|-|TRBV7-3
CASSPGRGTQETQYF
TGTGCCAGCAGCCCCGGCCGGGGTACGCAAGAGACCCAGTACTTC
>TRBJ2-6|once|-|TRBV6-6
CASRPTGSGANVLTF
TGTGCCAGCAGGCCCACAGGCTCTGGGGCCAACGTCCTGACTTTC
>TRBJ2-2|few|-|TRBV4-1
CASSQRRFANTGELFF
TGCGCCAGCAGCCAGCGGCGGTTCGCGAACACCGGGGAGCTGTTTTTT
>TRBJ2-5|-|TRBD1|TRBV19
CASSKGQGWETQYF
TGTGCCAGTAGTAAGGGACAGGGGTGGGAGACCCAGTACTTC
>TRBJ2-7|-|-|TRBV5-1
CASSLEPRSYEQYF
TGCGCCAGCAGCTTGGAGCCACGCTCCTACGAGCAGTACTTC
>TRBJ2-3|few|-|TRBV2
CASSVEGTDTQYF
TGTGCCAGCAGTGTGGAGGGCACAGATACGCAGTATTTT
>TRBJ2-7|once|-|TRBV18
CASSLGGLVYEQYF
TGTGCCAGCTCACTTGGCGGCCTTGTCTACGAGCAGTACTTC
>TRBJ2-4|-|-|TRBV4-1
CASSLKHRDLAKNIQYF
TGCGCCAGCAGCCTAAAACACCGGGATTTAGCCAAAAACATTCAGTACTTC
>TRBJ1-5|-|-|TRBV6-1
CASAYRVGNQPQHF
TGTGCCAGCGCCTACAGGGTGGGCAATCAGCCCCAGCATTTT